The next 13 T cell receptor beta chains were all read from a single sample in a study of T cell clones after liver transplantation. Sequencing was performed with immunoSEQ multiplex PCR; in TCRdb, only in-frame clones are kept and a portion is missing. The sample lists some 70,000 clones, about 88% occurring once. This sample comprised CD4+ T cells from blood, obtained before liver transplant. Receptors were obtained from a human donor who received a liver transplant.

This clone came up a few times. The genes are TRBV2 and TRBJ1-1; unclear D gene. This CDR3 has 14 amino acids. Germline CDR1 SNHLY, CDR2 FYNNEI. V was clipped by 7 bases and J by 1 base, with 13 bases between them. The CDR3 is CASTYQRGNTEAFF. CDR3 in DNA: TGTGCCAGCACGTACCAGCGGGGGAACACTGAAGCTTTCTTT.

The chain is built from TRBV6-5 and TRBJ1-4, with 7 bases aligning to TRBD1. Germline CDR1 MNHEY, CDR2 SVGAGI. Losses at the gene ends were 2 bases for V and 6 bases for J; bases not matched to a gene: 6. The CDR3 totals 15 residues. CDR3 coding DNA: TGTGCCAGCAGTTACGGGACAGCTGCTCATGAAAAACTGTTTTTT. It specifies CASSYGTAAHEKLFF.

The chain combines TRBV7-9 with TRBJ1-5, with D uncertain. Germline V lookup: CDR1 SEHNR, CDR2 FQNEAQ (reference sequence). The CDR3 length is 13 residues. Trimming left V 4 bases short and J 5 bases short, with 9 bases between. CDR3 sequence (DNA): TGTGCCAGCAGCTCTGGATCTTATCAGCCCCAGCATTTT. This codes for CASSSGSYQPQHF.

The gene calls are TRBV4-2 and TRBJ2-1, with 7 nucleotides matching TRBD2. CDR1 and CDR2 from the germline V gene are LGHNA and YNFKEQ. The trim removed 2 bases at V and 8 bases at J, leaving 9 bases unmatched. The CDR3 contains 15 residues. This chain's CDR3 is CASSQSWDYVDEQFF. CDR3 nucleotide sequence: TGTGCCAGCAGCCAAAGTTGGGACTACGTAGATGAGCAGTTCTTC.

The genes are TRBV19 and TRBJ2-3; D gene unclear. V dropped 6 bases and J dropped 7 bases, with 20 bases sitting between them. The CDR3 length is 15 residues. Germline CDR1 is LNHDA and CDR2 is SQIVND (reference sequence). CDR3 in DNA: TGTGCCAGTAGCTCTGGGAAGGACCCGACTCATACGCAGTATTTT. This translates into CASSSGKDPTHTQYF.

The V and J genes are TRBV21-1 and TRBJ2-5. TRBV21-1 is flagged as a pseudogene. CDR3 length: 15 amino acids. The CDR3, as DNA: TGTGCCAGCAGCAAAGAGTCCGGGGGCGGCGAGACCCAGTACTTC. This gives the protein CASSKESGGGETQYF.

CDR3 sequence (DNA): TGTGCCTGGAGGCTGGTTGGAAACACCATATATTTT. Its translation is CAWRLVGNTIYF. V is TRBV30 and J is TRBJ1-3; D is unclear. This CDR3 is built from 12 residues. V was shortened by 3 bases and J by 3 bases, with 6 bases between the two germline ends. Germline V lookup: CDR1 GTSNPN, CDR2 SVGIG (reference sequence).

V is TRBV6-1 and J is TRBJ2-4; D is unresolved. This CDR3 is built from 13 residues. The V end was cut by 5 bases, the J end by 2 bases, with 7 bases between. Germline V gene data show CDR1 as MNHNS and CDR2 as SASEGT. CDR3 sequence reads: CASSMGPKNIQYF. DNA of the CDR3: TGTGCCAGCAGTATGGGCCCCAAAAACATTCAGTACTTC.

The gene calls are TRBV6-1 and TRBJ2-1; a weak D match, TRBD2 (6 bases). V lost 2 bases and J lost 0, with 8 bases in between. This CDR3 region has 15 residues. CDR1 MNHNS and CDR2 SASEGT come from the germline V gene. CDR3 nucleotide sequence: TGTGCCAGCAGTGAACCCGGGAGCTCCTACAATGAGCAGTTCTTC. Translated: CASSEPGSSYNEQFF.

This chain links TRBV11-2 with TRBJ2-1, with D possibly being TRBD2 (5 bases). Germline V gene lookup returns CDR1 SGHAT and CDR2 FQNNGV. V was shortened by 9 bases and J by 10 bases, with 16 bases between the two germline ends. The CDR3 sequence is 12 residues long. CDR3 sequence (DNA): TGTGCCAGTCGGGGTGGGATTGGGGAGCAGTTCTTC. Its protein is CASRGGIGEQFF.

This chain uses TRBV9 with TRBJ2-3; 7 bases map to TRBD2. The CDR3 runs to 16 residues. After removal of 0 bases from V and 3 bases from J, the junction contained 7 bases not matched to a gene. Per the germline V gene, CDR1 is SGDLS and CDR2 is YYNGEE. CDR3: CASSVAVGGRTDTQYF. CDR3 sequence (DNA): TGTGCCAGCAGCGTAGCGGTGGGAGGGCGAACAGATACGCAGTATTTT.

This clone was observed a single time. The chain employs TRBV6-1 and TRBJ1-5; 7 bases are shared with TRBD1. Germline V gene sequence: CDR1 MNHNS, CDR2 SASEGT. J gave up 2 bases and V 7 bases, and 8 bases lay outside the gene matches. The CDR3 totals 15 residues. CDR3 loop: CASNPGQVGNQPQHF. CDR3 coding DNA: TGTGCCAGCAATCCCGGACAGGTGGGCAATCAGCCCCAGCATTTT.

This chain uses TRBV11-3 with TRBJ2-5; 10 bases map to TRBD2. V gave up 3 bases and J gave up 5 bases; unmatched junction bases: 15. The germline V gene encodes CDR1 SGHNT and CDR2 YENEEA. The CDR3 spans 18 residues. Written as DNA, the CDR3 is TGTGCCAGCAGCTTCCCGTATGCACTAGCGGGATCTCCCGAGACCCAGTACTTC. The encoded protein is CASSFPYALAGSPETQYF.